The clone carrying this T cell receptor (beta chain) was seen only a few times. This entry is derived from a study of human T cells and chemical hapten exposure. MiXCR, applied by TCRdb to the RACE reads, yields one record per CDR3 protein. The profile shows about 64,000 distinct CDR3 sequences, roughly 9.6% of them singletons. Time point denoted: patch test 3, about 24 weeks after DPC sensitization. This sample's treatment: therapeutic diphenylcyclopropenone sensitization with weekly scalp DPC. Alopecia patients, 18 to 70 years old and DPC-suitable, served as donors. The sequencing here drew on whole blood, taken in connection with sensitization to the hapten diphenylcyclopropenone (DPC). This TCR was sampled from a woman younger than 45 with alopecia areata. Some clones in this sample may be carry-over from other donors' samples.

CDR3 sequence (DNA): TGTGCCAGTTCGACAGGGAACTACGAGCAGTACTTC. Translating gives CASSTGNYEQYF. The chain combines TRBV19 with TRBJ2-7; 7 nucleotides line up with TRBD1. CDR3 length: 12 amino acids. Germline CDR1 reads LNHDA; CDR2 reads SQIVND (reference sequence). V trimming: 8 bases; J trimming: 3 bases; junction bases outside the gene matches: 4.